Presented here are 20 T cell receptor beta chains from one specimen sequenced in a study of shared clonotypes between healthy human individuals (dated by TCRdb to between 2020 and 2021). The library was obtained by the immunoSEQ multiplex PCR assay. TCRdb stores this immuneACCESS table with in-frame sequences only. Part of the clones is absent; in the studies checked, under half of the shortfall reflects unresolved V genes, and no reason is known for the rest. A total of 85,000 to 100,000 clones appear in this sample, 68% of them only once. Approximately 46% of the sample belongs to the ten largest clones. Source material: memory CD8+ T cells sorted from blood. The sample's cell subset or site label is to be understood as: CD45RO+ cells pooled with CCR7-negative TemRA cells. The receptors were sampled from a man in his thirties or forties in good health.

The rearrangement uses TRBV14 and TRBJ1-3, with 8 bases identical to TRBD1. Germline CDR1 is SGHDN and CDR2 is FVKESK. Trimming cost V 6 bases and J 14 bases; bases outside gene matches: 12. CDR3 length equals 13 residues. CDR3 protein: CASSLVPDRGVYF. The CDR3 coding sequence is TGTGCCAGCAGTCTGGTCCCCGACAGGGGAGTATATTTT. Full variable domain (rest looked up from reference TRBV14 and TRBJ1-3): EAGVTQFPSHSVIEKGQTVTLRCDPISGHDNLYWYRRVMGKEIKFLLHFVKESKQDESGMPNNRFLAERTGGTYSTLKVQPAELEDSGVYFCASSLVPDRGVYFGEGSWLTVV.

V gene TRBV28 combines with J gene TRBJ2-7, with 10 bases lining up with TRBD2. V trimming: 2 bases; J trimming: 2 bases; junction bases outside the gene matches: 6. The CDR3 is 16 amino acids. CDR1 is MDHEN and CDR2 is SYDVKM in the germline V gene. CDR3 DNA sequence: TGTGCCAGCAGTTTACTCACTAGCGGGACGCCCTACGAGCAGTACTTC. The encoded protein is CASSLLTSGTPYEQYF.

The J gene is TRBJ2-1, the V gene TRBV29-1; weak D call: TRBD2 (6 bases). V was shortened by 6 bases and J by 0 bases, with 12 bases between the two germline ends. This CDR3 region has 14 residues. Germline-derived CDR1 and CDR2 are SQVTM and ANQGSEA. The CDR3 spells CSVETSYSYNEQFF. The CDR3 DNA sequence: TGCAGCGTGGAAACTAGCTACTCCTACAATGAGCAGTTCTTC.

The V call is TRBV29-1, the J call TRBJ1-1; D remains unclear. V lost 7 bases and J 0 bases, leaving 12 bases between the germline ends. The CDR3 consists of 13 residues. The V gene's germline CDR1 is SQVTM and CDR2 ANQGSEA. CDR3 sequence reads: CSACGLLNTEAFF. The CDR3 DNA is TGCAGCGCCTGCGGGCTTCTGAACACTGAAGCTTTCTTT.

V gene TRBV7-8 combines with J gene TRBJ2-7; D remains unclear. The CDR3 has 13 residues. Germline CDR1 and CDR2: SGHVS and FQNEAQ. V gave up 1 base and J gave up 4 bases, with 8 bases separating them. The CDR3 reads CASSLDPAYEQYF. DNA for the CDR3: TGTGCCAGCAGCTTAGACCCGGCATACGAGCAGTACTTC.

The chain is built from TRBV11-3 and TRBJ2-7, with D unclear. The ends were cut back, 5 bases at V and 4 bases at J, with 6 bases in the middle. The germline CDR1 and CDR2 sequences are SGHNT and YENEEA. CDR3 length: 11 residues. The CDR3 DNA reads TGTGCCAGCAGCCCATTGTACGAGCAGTACTTC. Amino acids: CASSPLYEQYF.

This clone showed up just a few times. The V and J genes are TRBV28 and TRBJ2-7; D call uncertain. Germline V gene lookup returns CDR1 MDHEN and CDR2 SYDVKM. The V and J ends lost 8 bases and 3 bases respectively, with 11 bases between them. The CDR3 is 12 amino acids. The CDR3 coding sequence is TGTGCCAGCTGTCCCCAGAGCTACGAGCAGTACTTC. Translating gives CASCPQSYEQYF. The full variable domain, with the rest looked up from reference TRBV28 and TRBJ2-7, is DVKVTQSSRYLVKRTGEKVFLECVQDMDHENMFWYRQDPGLGLRLIYFSYDVKMKEKGDIPEGYSVSREKKERFSLILESASTNQTSMYLCASCPQSYEQYFGPGTRLTVT.

This rearrangement joins TRBV28 to TRBJ2-5; D unclear. CDR1 and CDR2 from the germline V gene are MDHEN and SYDVKM. Deletions cut 6 bases from V and 5 bases from J, with 16 bases between. This CDR3 comprises 14 residues. The CDR3 sequence: CASSLLTSTETQYF. The CDR3 coding sequence is TGTGCCAGCAGCTTACTGACAAGCACGGAGACCCAGTACTTC. Combining the CDR3 with reference TRBV28 and TRBJ2-5 gives the whole variable domain DVKVTQSSRYLVKRTGEKVFLECVQDMDHENMFWYRQDPGLGLRLIYFSYDVKMKEKGDIPEGYSVSREKKERFSLILESASTNQTSMYLCASSLLTSTETQYFGPGTRLLVL.

The chain has TRBV28 and TRBJ2-3; D might be TRBD1 or TRBD2, each matching 6 bases. The CDR3 has 16 residues. The V gene's germline CDR1 is MDHEN and CDR2 SYDVKM. Trimming stripped 6 bases from V and 2 bases from J, with 18 bases between. CDR3 sequence reads: CASSPPGARITDTQYF. The CDR3 nucleotides are TGTGCCAGCAGCCCTCCGGGGGCGCGAATCACAGATACGCAGTATTTT.

This clone was detected many times. This chain links TRBV28 with TRBJ2-7; D not certain. The germline V and J ends were trimmed by 5 bases and 3 bases, with 8 bases remaining between them. The CDR3 consists of 12 residues. From germline, CDR1 is MDHEN and CDR2 SYDVKM. CDR3 coding DNA: TGTGCCAGCAGTACAGACGACTACGAGCAGTACTTC. Its protein product is CASSTDDYEQYF.

The CDR3 bases are TGTGCCAGCAGCAAATCCGACAGGGACGAGCAGTACTTC. Protein: CASSKSDRDEQYF. The chain employs TRBV7-9 and TRBJ2-7; 7 positions match TRBD1. The J segment lost 5 bases and the V segment lost 5 bases, leaving 6 bases of the junction unmatched. CDR1 and CDR2 from the germline V gene are SEHNR and FQNEAQ (reference sequence). CDR3 length equals 13 residues. Full variable domain (remainder filled in from reference TRBV7-9 and TRBJ2-7): DTGVSQNPRHKITKRGQNVTFRCDPISEHNRLYWYRQTLGQGPEFLTYFQNEAQLEKSRLLSDRFSAERPKGSFSTLEIQRTEQGDSAMYLCASSKSDRDEQYFGPGTRLTVT.

This clone has a handful of counts. This sequence joins TRBV28 and TRBJ2-7, with D maybe TRBD1 (5 bases). The CDR3 has 12 amino acids. CDR1 and CDR2 (germline): MDHEN, SYDVKM. Trimming pared 7 bases from V and 2 bases from J, leaving 9 bases between. The DNA of the CDR3 is TGTGCCAGCACAGGGATAGCCTACGAGCAGTACTTC. Its protein is CASTGIAYEQYF.

V gene TRBV25-1 combines with J gene TRBJ2-3, with no clear D. Trimming removed 7 bases from V and 2 bases from J, with 13 bases in between. The CDR3 length is 14 residues. Germline V gene data show CDR1 as MGHDK and CDR2 as SYGVNS. The CDR3 sequence: CASTGAPDTDTQYF. The CDR3 bases are TGTGCCAGCACGGGCGCCCCAGACACAGATACGCAGTATTTT.

This clone has a count of ten or more. The sample contains more than one DNA sequence encoding this CDR3. V and J are TRBV7-8 and TRBJ2-1; possibly TRBD1 or TRBD2 for D (5 bases each). This CDR3 is 15 amino acids long. The germline gives CDR1 SGHVS, CDR2 FQNEAQ. Trimming shortened V by 5 bases and J by 0 bases, and 11 bases separated the two germline ends. In nucleotides, the CDR3 is TGTGCCAGCAGCCCGGGACCCAGCTCCTACAATGAGCAGTTCTTC. Translated: CASSPGPSSYNEQFF.

The chain carries TRBV2 and TRBJ1-1; 7 positions agree with TRBD1. V shed 6 bases and J 6 bases; nucleotides not matched to a gene: 16. The CDR3 is 16 residues long. Germline lookup yields CDR1 SNHLY and CDR2 FYNNEI. The CDR3 spells CASRGGKRQGRPEAFF. The CDR3 DNA reads as TGTGCCAGCAGAGGCGGTAAAAGACAGGGCAGGCCTGAAGCTTTCTTT. The variable domain in full, completed from reference TRBV2 and TRBJ1-1, reads EPEVTQTPSHQVTQMGQEVILRCVPISNHLYFYWYRQILGQKVEFLVSFYNNEISEKSEIFDDQFSVERPDGSNFTLKIRSTKLEDSAMYFCASRGGKRQGRPEAFFGQGTRLTVV.

The rearrangement uses TRBV5-1 and TRBJ1-1; D ambiguous. Germline V gene lookup returns CDR1 SGHRS and CDR2 YFSETQ. Trimming removed 2 bases from V and 1 base from J, with 12 bases in between. This CDR3 is 15 amino acids long. The CDR3 loop is CASSFGGGGNTEAFF. In DNA, the CDR3 is TGCGCCAGCAGCTTTGGAGGCGGAGGGAACACTGAAGCTTTCTTT.

This chain uses TRBV27 with TRBJ2-7, with TRBD1 matching over 10 bases. The CDR3 extends over 15 amino acids. Per germline, CDR1 MNHEY and CDR2 SMNVEV (reference sequence). V gave up 6 bases and J gave up 6 bases; unmatched junction bases: 11. CDR3 sequence: CASRATGTGVSEQYF. The CDR3 region has the DNA TGTGCCAGCAGAGCAACCGGGACAGGGGTGTCCGAGCAGTACTTC.

This chain joins TRBV15 and TRBJ2-1; D perhaps matches TRBD1 (6 bases). V lost 5 bases, J lost 3 bases, and 8 bases lay in between. This CDR3 is 13 amino acids long. Germline V gives CDR1 LNHNV, CDR2 YYDKDF (reference sequence). This CDR3 reads CATSEGDYNEQFF. The CDR3 DNA reads as TGTGCCACCAGCGAGGGGGACTACAATGAGCAGTTCTTC.

In its sample, this clone was seen once. The chain links TRBV5-1 to TRBJ1-1; D uncertain. The length of the CDR3 is 13 residues. CDR1 is SGHRS, CDR2 YFSETQ, per germline. Trimming pared 5 bases from V and 1 base from J, leaving 9 bases between. Here the CDR3 reads CASSDNSNTEAFF. The CDR3 DNA sequence: TGCGCCAGCAGTGATAACTCGAACACTGAAGCTTTCTTT. Using reference TRBV5-1 and TRBJ1-1 for the parts outside the CDR3, the full variable domain is KAGVTQTPRYLIKTRGQQVTLSCSPISGHRSVSWYQQTPGQGLQFLFEYFSETQRNKGNFPGRFSGRQFSNSRSEMNVSTLELGDSALYLCASSDNSNTEAFFGQGTRLTVV.

The V and J genes are TRBV6-1 and TRBJ1-4; TRBD1 matches at 7 bases. Germline V gene lookup returns CDR1 MNHNS and CDR2 SASEGT. V trimming: 0 bases; J trimming: 7 bases; junction bases outside the gene matches: 2. This CDR3 region has 14 residues. The CDR3 sequence is CASSEAGGVEKLFF. The CDR3 DNA reads as TGTGCCAGCAGTGAAGCAGGGGGCGTTGAAAAACTGTTTTTT.